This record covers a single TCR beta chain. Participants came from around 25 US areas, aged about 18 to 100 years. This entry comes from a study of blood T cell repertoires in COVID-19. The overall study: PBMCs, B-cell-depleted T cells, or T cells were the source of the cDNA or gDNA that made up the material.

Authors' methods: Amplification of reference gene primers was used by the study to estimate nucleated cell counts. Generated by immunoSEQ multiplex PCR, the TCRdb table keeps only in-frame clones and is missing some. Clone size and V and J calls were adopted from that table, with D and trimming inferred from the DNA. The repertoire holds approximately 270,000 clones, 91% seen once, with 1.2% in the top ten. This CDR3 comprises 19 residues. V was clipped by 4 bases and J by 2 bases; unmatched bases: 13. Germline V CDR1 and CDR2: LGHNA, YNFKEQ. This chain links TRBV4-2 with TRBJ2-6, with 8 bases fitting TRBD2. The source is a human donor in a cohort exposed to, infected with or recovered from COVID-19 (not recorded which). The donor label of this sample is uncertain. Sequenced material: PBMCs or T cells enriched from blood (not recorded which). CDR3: CASSPKTGGPGAGANVLTF. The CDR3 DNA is TGTGCCAGCAGCCCCAAAACGGGGGGGCCGGGTGCTGGGGCCAACGTCCTGACTTTC.